The 24 T cell receptor beta chains given below trace back to one sample, sequenced in a study of blood T cell repertoires in COVID-19. Sequencing was performed with immunoSEQ multiplex PCR; in TCRdb, only in-frame clones are kept and a portion is missing. The sample has just under 350,000 clones, around 82% seen once. The sequencing input was peripheral blood. The receptors were gathered from a man younger than 40 with active or convalescent COVID-19.

This chain connects TRBV25-1 to TRBJ1-2; TRBD1 is a possible D gene (6 bases). CDR1 is MGHDK, CDR2 SYGVNS, per germline. This CDR3 spans 14 amino acids. V lost 4 bases to trimming and J lost 4 bases, with 13 bases between them. The DNA of the CDR3 is TGTGCCAGCAGTGGACAGGCACCTACCTATGGCTACACCTTC. It translates to CASSGQAPTYGYTF.

This chain uses TRBV30 with TRBJ1-2; a possible D gene is TRBD1 (5 bases). Germline V CDR1 and CDR2: GTSNPN, SVGIG (reference sequence). Trimming removed 0 bases from V and 4 bases from J, with 18 bases in between. This CDR3 spans 16 amino acids. CDR3: CAWSVRPGSGGYGYTF. DNA for the CDR3: TGTGCCTGGAGTGTACGCCCCGGGTCGGGGGGCTATGGCTACACCTTC. Based on the CDR3 plus reference TRBV30 and TRBJ1-2, the full variable domain is SQTIHQWPATLVQPVGSPLSLECTVEGTSNPNLYWYRQAAGRGLQLLFYSVGIGQISSEVPQNLSASRPQDRQFILSSKKLLLSDSGFYLCAWSVRPGSGGYGYTFGSGTRLTVV.

The sample holds a few counts of this clone. In DNA, the CDR3 is TGCGCCAGCAGTTCTGAGTTGGACAGGCTGACTCACGAGCAGTACTTC. Residues: CASSSELDRLTHEQYF. The V call is TRBV5-1, the J call TRBJ2-7, with TRBD1 identical over 7 bases. V lost 5 bases to trimming and J lost 5 bases; unmatched junction nucleotides: 16. The V gene's germline CDR1 is SGHRS and CDR2 YFSETQ. This CDR3 is built from 16 residues. Combining the CDR3 with reference TRBV5-1 and TRBJ2-7 gives the whole variable domain KAGVTQTPRYLIKTRGQQVTLSCSPISGHRSVSWYQQTPGQGLQFLFEYFSETQRNKGNFPGRFSGRQFSNSRSEMNVSTLELGDSALYLCASSSELDRLTHEQYFGPGTRLTVT.

This clone was detected only once. This chain links TRBV30 with TRBJ1-1, with D possibly matching TRBD1 (5 bases). The CDR3 consists of 13 residues. The ends were cut back, 5 bases at V and 0 bases at J, with 10 bases in the middle. The germline gives CDR1 GTSNPN, CDR2 SVGIG (reference sequence). CDR3 DNA sequence: TGTGCCTGGGTCGGACAACTGAACACTGAAGCTTTCTTT. Its protein is CAWVGQLNTEAFF.

The rearrangement links TRBV11-1 to TRBJ1-2, with TRBD1 as a possible D gene (5 bases). The CDR3 covers 15 residues. The V end lost 5 bases, the J end lost 0 bases, and 13 bases lay between the germline ends. CDR1 is SGHAT, CDR2 FQDESV, per germline (reference sequence). This CDR3 reads CASSLSRGANYGYTF. Written as DNA, the CDR3 is TGTGCCAGCAGCCTATCGCGGGGGGCTAACTATGGCTACACCTTC.

This clone was counted a few times. This chain connects TRBV5-4 to TRBJ2-7, with D maybe TRBD2 (5 bases). The V end lost 2 bases, the J end lost 5 bases, and 11 bases lay between the germline ends. The CDR3 loop spans 13 amino acids. Germline CDR1 reads SGHNT; CDR2 reads YYREEE (reference sequence). CDR3 nucleotide sequence: TGTGCCAGCAGCTTTACTAGTAGCGACGAGCAGTACTTC. Amino acids: CASSFTSSDEQYF.

This chain links TRBV5-6 with TRBJ1-1, with TRBD1 matching over 7 bases. After removal of 4 bases from V and 8 bases from J, the junction contained 11 bases not matched to a gene. There are 14 residues in the CDR3. In germline, CDR1 is SGHDT, CDR2 YYEEEE. DNA for the CDR3: TGTGCCAGCAGCGGGACCTTTCCGGGACAGGAAGCTTTCTTT. Translating it yields CASSGTFPGQEAFF.

This chain links TRBV28 with TRBJ2-5, with TRBD1 matching 10 bases. In germline, CDR1 is MDHEN, CDR2 SYDVKM. Trimming took 8 bases from V and 3 from J; bases not matched to a gene: 3. This CDR3 spans 13 amino acids. CDR3 amino acids: CASGGQGKETQYF. CDR3 DNA sequence: TGTGCCAGCGGGGGACAGGGGAAAGAGACCCAGTACTTC.

The chain has TRBV27 and TRBJ2-1, with TRBD1 as a possible D gene (6 bases). Trimming took 6 bases from V and 8 from J, leaving 20 bases between them. The CDR3 extends over 15 amino acids. Germline CDR1 is MNHEY and CDR2 is SMNVEV (reference sequence). The CDR3 DNA is TGTGCCAGCAGAACCGACAGGACGAGAAGGGATGAGCAGTTCTTC. Its protein product is CASRTDRTRRDEQFF.

This chain joins TRBV5-1 and TRBJ2-7, with TRBD2 matching over 7 bases. There are 15 residues in the CDR3. Germline CDR1 reads SGHRS; CDR2 reads YFSETQ. Losses at the gene ends were 0 bases for V and 5 bases for J; bases not matched to a gene: 8. CDR3 bases: TGCGCCAGCAGCTTGGCGGTGGGACGGGAGGACGAGCAGTACTTC. Amino acid sequence: CASSLAVGREDEQYF.

V gene TRBV10-3 combines with J gene TRBJ1-3; 7 bases map to TRBD1. Germline V lookup: CDR1 ENHRY, CDR2 SYGVKD. Trimming at V came to 6 bases and at J to 7 bases, leaving 9 bases not matched to a gene. This CDR3 region has 14 residues. CDR3 sequence: CAISSTGTDNTIYF. The CDR3 region has the DNA TGTGCCATCAGCTCCACCGGGACAGACAACACCATATATTTT.

This clone was counted a single time. The chain recombines TRBV4-1 with TRBJ1-4; tentative D call: TRBD1 (6 bases). Germline loops: CDR1 MGHRA, CDR2 YSYEKL. The CDR3 loop spans 16 amino acids. V was clipped by 0 bases and J by 8 bases, with 16 bases between them. The chain's CDR3 is CASSQDVWGPGEKLFF. CDR3 sequence (DNA): TGCGCCAGCAGCCAAGACGTGTGGGGGCCCGGGGAAAAACTGTTTTTT.

V and J are TRBV12-3 or TRBV12-4 and TRBJ2-5, with TRBD1 matching over 7 bases. CDR3 length equals 13 residues. Trimming took 6 bases from V and 0 from J; bases not matched to a gene: 1. CDR3 in amino acids: CASRGQYQETQYF. The CDR3, as DNA: TGTGCCAGCAGGGGACAGTACCAAGAGACCCAGTACTTC.

This clone was picked up many times. The V and J genes are TRBV7-2 and TRBJ2-2; 8 bases are a match to TRBD1. Germline trimming cut 4 bases from V and 1 base from J; bases unmatched to any gene: 5. Looked up from germline, CDR1 is SGHTA and CDR2 is FQGNSA. The CDR3 length is 16 residues. CDR3 bases: TGTGCCAGCAGCTCAGGAGGGACAGGGAACACCGGGGAGCTGTTTTTT. This translates into CASSSGGTGNTGELFF.

In this sample, this clone turned up a few times. DNA for the CDR3: TGTGCCAGCAGCCAAAACACAGGGGGGGACACTGAAGCTTTCTTT. Its protein product is CASSQNTGGDTEAFF. The rearrangement joins TRBV4-2 to TRBJ1-1, with 8 bases that match TRBD1. The germline gives CDR1 LGHNA, CDR2 YNFKEQ. Trimming at V came to 2 bases and at J to 3 bases, leaving 5 bases not matched to a gene. This CDR3 is 15 amino acids long.

The rearrangement links TRBV11-3 to TRBJ2-7, with 7 positions matching TRBD1. The CDR3 has 15 residues. Trimming at V came to 1 base and at J to 7 bases, leaving 10 bases not matched to a gene. Germline-derived CDR1 and CDR2 are SGHNT and YENEEA. CDR3 sequence reads: CASSLGRGQSGEQYF. CDR3 DNA: TGTGCCAGCAGCTTAGGCCGGGGACAGTCTGGAGAGCAGTACTTC.

Turning to this clone: Distinct nucleotide sequences in the sample also encode this CDR3. The rearrangement joins TRBV20-1 to TRBJ1-2; tentatively, D is TRBD1 (5 bases). The length of the CDR3 is 10 residues. V shed 5 bases and J shed 7 bases, with 8 bases lying between them. The germline V gene has CDR1 DFQATT and CDR2 SNEGSKA (reference sequence). The CDR3 reads CSAPQGGYTF. The CDR3 nucleotides read TGCAGTGCTCCCCAGGGTGGCTACACCTTC.

This clone was detected a few times. The CDR3, as DNA: TGTGCCAGCTGCCCCGGGACTAGCGGCCCCTACGAGCAGTACTTC. It codes for CASCPGTSGPYEQYF. This chain joins TRBV2 and TRBJ2-7; the match to TRBD2 covers 11 bases. The germline V gene encodes CDR1 SNHLY and CDR2 FYNNEI. The CDR3 contains 15 residues. The V and J ends lost 8 bases and 2 bases, in that order; junction bases with no gene match: 8.

The chain has TRBV6-5 and TRBJ1-2; TRBD1 matches at 9 bases. CDR3 length: 15 amino acids. Germline trimming cut 6 bases from V and 6 bases from J; bases unmatched to any gene: 11. CDR1 is MNHEY, CDR2 SVGAGI, per germline. The CDR3: CASSLVWTGENGYTF. The CDR3 bases are TGTGCCAGCAGCCTAGTATGGACAGGGGAAAATGGCTACACCTTC.

The chain is built from TRBV3-1 (or the pseudogene TRBV3-2) and TRBJ2-7, with 12 bases aligning to TRBD2. Germline V gene data show CDR1 as LGHDT and CDR2 as YNNKEL (reference sequence). This CDR3 spans 19 amino acids. Trimming took 1 base from V and 2 from J; bases not matched to a gene: 12. The CDR3 reads CASSQGPTSGGGGAYEQYF. The CDR3 DNA is TGTGCCAGCAGCCAAGGCCCGACTAGCGGGGGAGGGGGAGCCTACGAGCAGTACTTC.

The CDR3 region is CASSPPPGGEQFF. The CDR3 DNA follows: TGTGCCAGCAGTCCCCCGCCCGGAGGTGAGCAGTTCTTC. This chain uses TRBV12-3 or TRBV12-4 with TRBJ2-1; weak D call: TRBD2 (5 bases). The CDR3 spans 13 residues. Trimming shortened V by 5 bases and J by 9 bases, and 14 bases separated the two germline ends.

The chain combines TRBV12-3 or TRBV12-4 with TRBJ1-1; no clear D gene. Trimming removed 3 bases at V and 1 base at J, with 6 bases between. The CDR3 runs to 13 residues. CDR3 residues: CASSFSRNTEAFF. The CDR3 nucleotides read TGTGCCAGCAGTTTTAGTAGGAACACTGAAGCTTTCTTT.

This chain links TRBV19 with TRBJ1-1; the match to TRBD1 covers 7 bases. The J segment lost 6 bases and the V segment lost 9 bases, leaving 13 bases of the junction unmatched. The CDR3 runs 14 residues. CDR1 is LNHDA and CDR2 is SQIVND in the germline V gene (reference sequence). This chain's CDR3 is CASGTAVTLSEAFF. CDR3 DNA: TGTGCCAGCGGGACAGCGGTCACACTTTCTGAAGCTTTCTTT.

V is TRBV6-5 and J is TRBJ2-1, with D tentatively TRBD2 (5 bases). Trimming took 5 bases from V and 7 from J, leaving 12 bases between them. Germline V gene data show CDR1 as MNHEY and CDR2 as SVGAGI. The CDR3 covers 13 residues. The DNA for the CDR3 is TGTGCCAGCAGTACCTCGGGCGGGAATGAGCAGTTCTTC. Protein product: CASSTSGGNEQFF.